This is a list of T cell receptor beta chains from one sample in a study of T cells after yellow fever vaccination. One entry per CDR3 protein, called by TCRdb with MiXCR from the 5' RACE reads. The sample contains approximately 300,000 distinct CDR3 sequences, roughly 8.7% of which appear only once. The source material was PBMCs, sampled on the day of the first yellow fever vaccination. These TCRs come from a man younger than 35 who received the YFV17D yellow fever vaccine. The CDR3 runs from the conserved cysteine through the conserved F or W. The D gene is left open where the match is weak. Size is omitted from some rows. Given values are once, few, many or a class for expanded clones.

15	NA	TRBV20-1	NA	TRBJ2-7	TGCAGTGCGGGTTACAGCAGCCCCGGGCCCTACGAGCAGTACTTC	CSAGYSSPGPYEQYF
15	NA	TRBV4-3	NA	TRBJ2-5	TGCGCCAGCAGCCAAGATGCGGCAGGGAGGCAGACCCAGTACTTC	CASSQDAAGRQTQYF
12	NA	TRBV24-1	NA	TRBJ1-2	TGTGCCACCAGTGATTACGACTATGGCTACACCTTC	CATSDYDYGYTF
13	TRBD2	TRBV20-1	NA	TRBJ2-5	TGCAGTGCTTCCAGGGCTAGCGGAGAGACCCAGTACTTC	CSASRASGETQYF
15	NA	TRBV9	NA	TRBJ1-2	TGTGCCAGCAGCGTAGATGACACCTCCTTCTATCGCTACACCTTC	CASSVDDTSFYRYTF
17	TRBD2	TRBV29-1	NA	TRBJ2-3	TGCAGCGTTGAAGAACTCGGACTAGCGGGGGAAACAGATACGCAGTATTTT	CSVEELGLAGETDTQYF
13	NA	TRBV25-1	NA	TRBJ2-1	TGTGCCAGCAGTGAATATTCGGCTAATGAGCAGTTCTTC	CASSEYSANEQFF
17	TRBD1	TRBV5-8	few	TRBJ2-6	TGTGCCAGCAGCCTGGAACAGGGGCTCTCTGGGGCCAACGTCCTGACTTTC	CASSLEQGLSGANVLTF
21	NA	TRBV21-1	few	TRBJ2-2	TGTGCCAGCAGCAAGAGAAAGTGGCCAGAGGCCTCGCGGGAATTAACCGGGGAGCTGTTTTTT	CASSKRKWPEASRELTGELFF
12	NA	TRBV4-1	NA	TRBJ2-2	TGCGCCAGCAGCCAAGTACCCGGGGAGCTGTTTTTT	CASSQVPGELFF
12	NA	TRBV19	NA	TRBJ2-1	TGTGCCAGCCTTTCGGCGTACAATGAGCAGTTCTTC	CASLSAYNEQFF
15	TRBD1	TRBV20-1	NA	TRBJ1-5	TGCAGTGCTGGCCCCCAGAGACAGGGGATTCAGCCCCAGCATTTT	CSAGPQRQGIQPQHF
16	NA	TRBV4-3	few	TRBJ2-4	TGCGCCAGCAGCCAAGAATATAGCCTGGCCAAAAACATTCAGTACTTC	CASSQEYSLAKNIQYF
13	NA	TRBV7-6	few	TRBJ2-7	TGTGCCAGCAGCTCGGGGGCGAAGTACGAGCAGTACTTC	CASSSGAKYEQYF
15	NA	TRBV6-1	NA	TRBJ1-2	TGTGCCAGCAGAATAGAAACACAGGGCGTTGATGGCTACACCTTC	CASRIETQGVDGYTF
15	TRBD1	TRBV5-4	many	TRBJ1-1	TGTGCCAGCAGCTTCTGGGACAGGGGAATCACTGAAGCTTTCTTT	CASSFWDRGITEAFF
13	TRBD2	TRBV29-1	many	TRBJ2-4	TGCAGCGTTGTTGGGGGGGACAAAAACATTCAGTACTTC	CSVVGGDKNIQYF
12	NA	TRBV24-1	few	TRBJ1-5	TGTGCCACCGGGGGACCCGGGCAGCCCCAGCATTTT	CATGGPGQPQHF
15	NA	TRBV23-1	few	TRBJ2-5	TGTGCCAGCAGTCAGCAGCAGGGCCAAGCAGAGACCCAGTACTTC	CASSQQQGQAETQYF
14	NA	TRBV12-3/TRBV12-4	NA	TRBJ1-2	TGTGCCAGCAGTATTGCAGGGATCGGCTATGGCTACACCTTC	CASSIAGIGYGYTF
13	TRBD1	TRBV15	many	TRBJ2-7	TGTGCCACCAGTTCCGGGACAGGGCCCGAGCAGTACTTC	CATSSGTGPEQYF
12	NA	TRBV20-1	few	TRBJ1-2	TGCAGTGCCCGGGACCTGGGTGATGGCTACAGCTTC	CSARDLGDGYSF